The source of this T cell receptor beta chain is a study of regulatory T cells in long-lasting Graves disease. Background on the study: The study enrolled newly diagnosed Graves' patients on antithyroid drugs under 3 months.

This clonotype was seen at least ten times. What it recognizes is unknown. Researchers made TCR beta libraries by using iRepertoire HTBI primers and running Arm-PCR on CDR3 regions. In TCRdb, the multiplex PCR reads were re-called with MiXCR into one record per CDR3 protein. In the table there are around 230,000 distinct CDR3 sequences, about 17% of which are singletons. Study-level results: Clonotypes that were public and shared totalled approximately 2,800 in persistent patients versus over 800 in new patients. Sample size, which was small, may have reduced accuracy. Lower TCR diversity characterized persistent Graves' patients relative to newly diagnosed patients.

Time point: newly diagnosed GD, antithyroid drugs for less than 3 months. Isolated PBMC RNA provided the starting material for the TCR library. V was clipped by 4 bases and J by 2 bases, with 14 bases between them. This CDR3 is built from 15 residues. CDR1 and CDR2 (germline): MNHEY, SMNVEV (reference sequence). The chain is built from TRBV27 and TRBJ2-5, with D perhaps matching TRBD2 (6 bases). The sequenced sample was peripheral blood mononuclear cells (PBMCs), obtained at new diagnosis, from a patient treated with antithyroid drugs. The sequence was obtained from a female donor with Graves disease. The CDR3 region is CASSSQRTKQETQYF. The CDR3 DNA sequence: TGTGCCAGCAGTTCCCAACGGACTAAACAAGAGACCCAGTACTTC.